The T cell receptor (beta chain) described here comes from a study of T-cell reconstitution after alpha-beta-depleted transplantation in children. General study results and limits: One year after transplant, T-cell counts and diversity came mostly from newly produced T cells. There were reportedly several hundred expanded graft clones from which alpha-beta T cells came about two months after transplant. Surviving recipient T cells and thymic progenitors produced the high day-60 TCRbeta diversity seen in some patients.

Unique molecular identifiers were incorporated when the TCRbeta library was constructed. TCRdb redid the calling of the PCR reads with MiXCR, one entry per CDR3 protein. The sample lists about 900,000 distinct CDR3 sequences, roughly 29% seen once, with over 25% in the top ten. Trimming left V 7 bases short and J 5 bases short, with 9 bases between. Germline-derived CDR1 and CDR2 are MGHRA and YSYEKL. The CDR3 sequence is 12 residues long. As to this clonotype: Its antigen is as yet unknown.

The sequences come from PBMCs, mostly from graft donor cells, collected 360 days after TCRalphabeta/CD19-depleted stem cell transplant. This clonotype originated in a boy younger than two who had a stem cell transplant for SCID, so the T cells may come from the graft donor. The chain joins TRBV4-1 to TRBJ2-1; weak D call: TRBD1 (6 bases). CDR3 protein: CASNHRDNEQFF. DNA of the CDR3: TGCGCCAGCAACCACAGGGACAATGAGCAGTTCTTC.